The rows below give T cell receptor beta chains drawn from one sample of a study of early T cells in non-severe SARS-CoV-2 infection. TCRdb redid the calling of the 5' RACE reads with MiXCR, one entry per CDR3 protein. The sample shows about 53,000 distinct CDR3 sequences, roughly 12% of them seen only once. The material sequenced was whole blood, taken at baseline. The receptors were sampled from an adult who was a healthcare worker with PCR-confirmed SARS-CoV-2 infection or an uninfected control (not recorded which). Both conserved end residues are part of each CDR3. A D gene is named only where the DNA matches it firmly. A row's size may be missing; if present it is once, few, many or a size class.

CDR3 protein: CASGSTVVYTEAFF; CDR3 DNA: TGTGCTAGTGGCTCAACGGTGGTTTACACTGAAGCTTTCTTT; J gene: TRBJ1-1; D gene: .; V gene: TRBV12-5; clone size: .
CDR3 protein: CASSPRTSGFAGELFF; CDR3 DNA: TGTGCCAGCTCACCACGGACTAGCGGGTTTGCCGGGGAGCTGTTTTTT; J gene: TRBJ2-2; D gene: TRBD2; V gene: TRBV18; clone size: few
CDR3 protein: CASGTGPVSPLHF; CDR3 DNA: TGCGCCAGCGGTACAGGGCCGGTATCACCCCTCCACTTT; J gene: TRBJ1-6; D gene: .; V gene: TRBV10-2; clone size: .
CDR3 protein: CSVGSGRNTQYF; CDR3 DNA: TGCAGCGTTGGTAGCGGGAGGAATACGCAGTATTTT; J gene: TRBJ2-3; D gene: TRBD2; V gene: TRBV29-1; clone size: .
CDR3 protein: CASSVAGDSYNEQFF; CDR3 DNA: TGTGCCAGCAGTGTGGCAGGGGACTCCTACAATGAGCAGTTCTTC; J gene: TRBJ2-1; D gene: .; V gene: TRBV6-4; clone size: many
CDR3 protein: CASTYHPRTQYF; CDR3 DNA: TGTGCCAGCACTTATCACCCCCGGACCCAGTACTTC; J gene: TRBJ2-5; D gene: .; V gene: TRBV6-2/TRBV6-3; clone size: .
CDR3 protein: CSARISGRPYTGELFF; CDR3 DNA: TGCAGTGCCAGAATAAGCGGGAGACCCTACACCGGGGAGCTGTTTTTT; J gene: TRBJ2-2; D gene: TRBD2; V gene: TRBV20-1; clone size: .
CDR3 protein: CASSFSENEQFF; CDR3 DNA: TGTGCCAGCAGCTTTTCCGAGAATGAGCAGTTCTTC; J gene: TRBJ2-1; D gene: .; V gene: TRBV7-6; clone size: few
CDR3 protein: CSASLRNQPQHF; CDR3 DNA: TGCAGTGCTAGCCTCCGCAATCAGCCCCAGCATTTT; J gene: TRBJ1-5; D gene: .; V gene: TRBV20-1; clone size: many
CDR3 protein: CASSPGLAGGGSYNEQFF; CDR3 DNA: TGTGCCAGCTCACCTGGACTAGCGGGAGGAGGATCCTACAATGAGCAGTTCTTC; J gene: TRBJ2-1; D gene: TRBD2; V gene: TRBV18; clone size: .
CDR3 protein: CSAMTSGRIPGELFF; CDR3 DNA: TGCAGTGCCATGACTAGCGGGAGGATTCCCGGGGAGCTGTTTTTT; J gene: TRBJ2-2; D gene: TRBD2; V gene: TRBV20-1; clone size: many
CDR3 protein: CASSLRWPPQETQYF; CDR3 DNA: TGCGCCAGCAGCTTGCGTTGGCCTCCCCAAGAGACCCAGTACTTC; J gene: TRBJ2-5; D gene: .; V gene: TRBV5-1; clone size: .
CDR3 protein: CASSFGRKQETQYF; CDR3 DNA: TGTGCCAGCAGTTTCGGACGGAAACAAGAGACCCAGTACTTC; J gene: TRBJ2-5; D gene: .; V gene: TRBV28; clone size: many
CDR3 protein: CSARVPGVDGANVLTF; CDR3 DNA: TGCAGTGCTAGAGTTCCAGGGGTAGATGGGGCCAACGTCCTGACTTTC; J gene: TRBJ2-6; D gene: .; V gene: TRBV20-1; clone size: many
CDR3 protein: CASRPRDRGMNTEAFF; CDR3 DNA: TGTGCCAGCAGGCCACGGGACAGGGGCATGAACACTGAAGCTTTCTTT; J gene: TRBJ1-1; D gene: TRBD1; V gene: TRBV27; clone size: few
CDR3 protein: CASSIDYRLAALRNTGELFF; CDR3 DNA: TGTGCCAGTAGTATAGATTATCGTTTGGCAGCCCTTAGGAACACCGGGGAGCTGTTTTTT; J gene: TRBJ2-2; D gene: .; V gene: TRBV19; clone size: few
CDR3 protein: CASQIQGRYNSPLHF; CDR3 DNA: TGTGCCAGCCAAATACAGGGCCGTTATAATTCACCCCTCCACTTT; J gene: TRBJ1-6; D gene: .; V gene: TRBV27; clone size: few
CDR3 protein: CASSQDWDQPASYNEQFF; CDR3 DNA: TGTGCCAGCAGCCAAGATTGGGATCAGCCAGCCTCCTACAATGAGCAGTTCTTC; J gene: TRBJ2-1; D gene: .; V gene: TRBV3-2; clone size: .
CDR3 protein: CASSLWAGNEQFF; CDR3 DNA: TGTGCCAGCAGCTTATGGGCAGGGAATGAGCAGTTCTTC; J gene: TRBJ2-1; D gene: .; V gene: TRBV11-1; clone size: few
CDR3 protein: CASSSDVQSGANVLTF; CDR3 DNA: TGTGCCAGCAGCTCCGATGTCCAATCTGGGGCCAACGTCCTGACTTTC; J gene: TRBJ2-6; D gene: .; V gene: TRBV11-2; clone size: .
CDR3 protein: CASSPTQTVYEQYF; CDR3 DNA: TGCGCCAGCAGCCCTACCCAGACGGTTTACGAGCAGTACTTC; J gene: TRBJ2-7; D gene: .; V gene: TRBV5-1; clone size: few
CDR3 protein: CSASRARGAYEQYF; CDR3 DNA: TGCAGTGCTAGTCGGGCCAGGGGCGCCTACGAGCAGTACTTC; J gene: TRBJ2-7; D gene: .; V gene: TRBV20-1; clone size: .
CDR3 protein: CASSLGTPRYEQFF; CDR3 DNA: TGTGCCAGCAGCTTAGGGACTCCGAGGTATGAGCAGTTCTTC; J gene: TRBJ2-1; D gene: .; V gene: TRBV7-2; clone size: .
CDR3 protein: CASSSRGAYSYEQYF; CDR3 DNA: TGTGCCAGCAGTTCCAGGGGCGCCTACTCCTACGAGCAGTACTTC; J gene: TRBJ2-7; D gene: .; V gene: TRBV27; clone size: few
CDR3 protein: CASSREGGLNEQFF; CDR3 DNA: TGTGCCAGCAGCCGTGAGGGAGGGTTGAATGAGCAGTTCTTC; J gene: TRBJ2-1; D gene: TRBD2; V gene: TRBV7-2; clone size: few
CDR3 protein: CASSPGGVSPLHF; CDR3 DNA: TGTGCCAGCTCACCAGGGGGGGTTTCACCCCTCCACTTT; J gene: TRBJ1-6; D gene: .; V gene: TRBV18; clone size: .
CDR3 protein: CASSGKRDRGLSNQPQHF; CDR3 DNA: TGTGCCAGCAGTGGTAAAAGGGACCGAGGCCTTAGCAATCAGCCCCAGCATTTT; J gene: TRBJ1-5; D gene: .; V gene: TRBV2; clone size: .
CDR3 protein: CASSRGLADNEQFF; CDR3 DNA: TGTGCCAGTTCTAGGGGGCTAGCGGACAATGAGCAGTTCTTC; J gene: TRBJ2-1; D gene: .; V gene: TRBV19; clone size: .
CDR3 protein: CASSQPGLAGNTDTQYF; CDR3 DNA: TGCGCCAGCAGCCAACCGGGACTAGCGGGCAACACAGATACGCAGTATTTT; J gene: TRBJ2-3; D gene: TRBD2; V gene: TRBV4-3; clone size: few
CDR3 protein: CASSQDWSTQGTQYF; CDR3 DNA: TGTGCCAGCAGCCAAGATTGGTCTACCCAAGGGACCCAGTACTTC; J gene: TRBJ2-5; D gene: .; V gene: TRBV3-1; clone size: few
CDR3 protein: CASSPPGTNIQYF; CDR3 DNA: TGTGCCAGCAGCCCCCCCGGGACTAACATTCAGTACTTC; J gene: TRBJ2-4; D gene: .; V gene: TRBV7-9; clone size: .
CDR3 protein: CASSLPLPNDNEQFF; CDR3 DNA: TGTGCCAGCAGCTTACCTCTTCCCAATGACAATGAGCAGTTCTTC; J gene: TRBJ2-1; D gene: .; V gene: TRBV5-4; clone size: many
CDR3 protein: CASSLLQGAKGNSPLHF; CDR3 DNA: TGCGCCAGCAGCTTATTACAGGGGGCGAAGGGTAATTCACCCCTCCACTTT; J gene: TRBJ1-6; D gene: TRBD1; V gene: TRBV4-3; clone size: .
CDR3 protein: CASSLRTLTIMNTEAFF; CDR3 DNA: TGCGCCAGCAGCCTCCGGACACTCACAATCATGAACACTGAAGCTTTCTTT; J gene: TRBJ1-1; D gene: .; V gene: TRBV4-1; clone size: few
CDR3 protein: CASKTTGITEAFF; CDR3 DNA: TGTGCCAGCAAAACTACAGGGATCACTGAAGCTTTCTTT; J gene: TRBJ1-1; D gene: .; V gene: TRBV25-1; clone size: medium-sized
CDR3 protein: CSATIFVPADTQYF; CDR3 DNA: TGCAGTGCGACAATTTTTGTCCCCGCAGATACGCAGTATTTT; J gene: TRBJ2-3; D gene: .; V gene: TRBV20-1; clone size: few
CDR3 protein: CASSFGTGGEQYF; CDR3 DNA: TGCGCCAGCAGCTTTGGGACAGGGGGAGAGCAGTACTTC; J gene: TRBJ2-7; D gene: TRBD1; V gene: TRBV5-1; clone size: many
CDR3 protein: CASSKGIFGDTQYF; CDR3 DNA: TGCGCCAGCAGCAAAGGGATTTTCGGAGATACGCAGTATTTT; J gene: TRBJ2-3; D gene: .; V gene: TRBV5-1; clone size: few
CDR3 protein: CASSLVWSGGQNIQYF; CDR3 DNA: TGTGCCAGCAGCTTAGTGTGGTCAGGGGGCCAAAACATTCAGTACTTC; J gene: TRBJ2-4; D gene: TRBD1; V gene: TRBV11-2; clone size: .
CDR3 protein: CASSIRDSYGYTF; CDR3 DNA: TGTGCCAGCAGCATCAGGGACAGCTATGGCTACACCTTC; J gene: TRBJ1-2; D gene: TRBD1; V gene: TRBV7-9; clone size: many